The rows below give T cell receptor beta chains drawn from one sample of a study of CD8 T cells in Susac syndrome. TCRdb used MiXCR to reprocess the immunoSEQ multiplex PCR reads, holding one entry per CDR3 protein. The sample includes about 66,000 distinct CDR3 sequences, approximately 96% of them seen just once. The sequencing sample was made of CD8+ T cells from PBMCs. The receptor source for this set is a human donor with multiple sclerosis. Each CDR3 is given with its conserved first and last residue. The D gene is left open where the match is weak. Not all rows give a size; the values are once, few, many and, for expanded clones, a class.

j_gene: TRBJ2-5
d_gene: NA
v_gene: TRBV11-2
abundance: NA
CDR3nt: TGTGCCAGCAGCTTAGACGGCCAGGAGGAGACCCAGTACTTC
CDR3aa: CASSLDGQEETQYF

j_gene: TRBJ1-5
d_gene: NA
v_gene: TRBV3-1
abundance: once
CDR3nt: TGTGCCAGCAGCCAGGCCTCGAAGGGCAATCAGCCCCAGCATTTT
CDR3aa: CASSQASKGNQPQHF

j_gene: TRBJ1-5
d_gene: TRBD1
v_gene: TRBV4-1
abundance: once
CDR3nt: TGCGCCAGCAGCCAAGTTCAGGGGGGACATCAGCCCCAGCATTTT
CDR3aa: CASSQVQGGHQPQHF

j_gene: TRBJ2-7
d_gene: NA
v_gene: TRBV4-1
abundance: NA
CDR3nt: TGCGCCAGCAGCCAAAAGGTGGCGGGATCCTACGAGCAGTACTTC
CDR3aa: CASSQKVAGSYEQYF

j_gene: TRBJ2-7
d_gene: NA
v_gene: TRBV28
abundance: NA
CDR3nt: TGTGCCAGCACCTCCGGGGACGCCTACGAGCAGTACTTC
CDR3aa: CASTSGDAYEQYF

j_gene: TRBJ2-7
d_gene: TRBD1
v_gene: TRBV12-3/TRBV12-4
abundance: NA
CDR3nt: TGTGCCAGCAGAGACAGGGACCTCGGCGAGCAGTACTTC
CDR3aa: CASRDRDLGEQYF

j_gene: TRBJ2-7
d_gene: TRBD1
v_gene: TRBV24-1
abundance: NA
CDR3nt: TGTGCCACCAGTGTAGGGGACAGTAGCTACGAGCAGTACTTC
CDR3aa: CATSVGDSSYEQYF

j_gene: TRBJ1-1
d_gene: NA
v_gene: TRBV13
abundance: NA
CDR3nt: TGTGCCAGCAGCGCTGCTGGGACTGAAGCTTTCTTT
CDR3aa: CASSAAGTEAFF

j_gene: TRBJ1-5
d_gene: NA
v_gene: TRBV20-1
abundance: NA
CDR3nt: TGCAGTGCTTGGACGGAGTATAGCAATCAGCCCCAGCATTTT
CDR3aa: CSAWTEYSNQPQHF

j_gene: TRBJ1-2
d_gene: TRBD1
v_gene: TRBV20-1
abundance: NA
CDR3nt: TGCAGTGCTGGACAGGGCGTTGGCTACACCTTC
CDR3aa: CSAGQGVGYTF

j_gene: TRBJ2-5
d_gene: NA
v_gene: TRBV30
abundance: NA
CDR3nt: TGTGCCTGGAGTGTCCTTGGCTGGGAGACCCAGTACTTC
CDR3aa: CAWSVLGWETQYF

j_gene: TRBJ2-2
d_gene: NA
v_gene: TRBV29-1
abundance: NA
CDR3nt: TGCAGCGTTGTCTGGGGCACCGGGGAGCTGTTTTTT
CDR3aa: CSVVWGTGELFF

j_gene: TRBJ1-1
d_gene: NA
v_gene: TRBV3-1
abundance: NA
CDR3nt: TGTGCCAGCAGCCAAGTCTCAAACACTGAAGCTTTCTTT
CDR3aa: CASSQVSNTEAFF

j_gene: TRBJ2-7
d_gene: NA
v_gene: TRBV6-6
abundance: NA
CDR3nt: TGTGCCAGCAGTTACAAAAAGGGCCCGCCGGGGTACGAGCAGTACTTC
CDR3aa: CASSYKKGPPGYEQYF

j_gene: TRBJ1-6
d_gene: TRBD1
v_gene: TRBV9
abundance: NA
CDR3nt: TGTGCCAGCAGCGCCGGGACAGGGGGTTCACCCCTCCACTTT
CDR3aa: CASSAGTGGSPLHF

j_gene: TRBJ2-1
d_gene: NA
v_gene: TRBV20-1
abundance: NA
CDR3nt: TGCAGTGCTAGGGGTCCGCCCTCAATCATCAATGAGCAGTTCTTC
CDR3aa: CSARGPPSIINEQFF

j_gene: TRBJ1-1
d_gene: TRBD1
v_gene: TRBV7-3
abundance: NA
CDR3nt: TGTGCCAGCAGCCTGGGACAGGGGGCCCCTGAAGCTTTCTTT
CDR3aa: CASSLGQGAPEAFF

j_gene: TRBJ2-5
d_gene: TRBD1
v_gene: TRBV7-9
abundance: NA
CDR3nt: TGTGCCAGCAGCTTACGGGACAGGGCGCTCGAAGAGACCCAGTACTTC
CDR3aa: CASSLRDRALEETQYF

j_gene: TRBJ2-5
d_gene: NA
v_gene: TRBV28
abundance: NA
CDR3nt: TGTGCCAGCAGTTTGTCAGGGGAAGAGACCCAGTACTTC
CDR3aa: CASSLSGEETQYF

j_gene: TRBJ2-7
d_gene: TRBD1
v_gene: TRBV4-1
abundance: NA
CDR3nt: TGCGCCAGCAGCCACGGACAGGGGGAACACGAGCAGTACTTC
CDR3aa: CASSHGQGEHEQYF

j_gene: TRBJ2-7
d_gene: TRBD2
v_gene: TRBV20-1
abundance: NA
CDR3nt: TGCAGTGCTGAGGGGACTAGCGAGTACGAGCAGTACTTC
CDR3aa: CSAEGTSEYEQYF

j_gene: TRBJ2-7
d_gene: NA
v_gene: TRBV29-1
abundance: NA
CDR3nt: TGCAGCGTTGAAGGGCTTGGGGAGAACCCCTACGAGCAGTACTTC
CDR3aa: CSVEGLGENPYEQYF

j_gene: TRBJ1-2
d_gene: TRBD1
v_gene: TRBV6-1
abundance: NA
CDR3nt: TGTGCCAGCAGGACAGGGGTGAATGGCTACACCTTC
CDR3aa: CASRTGVNGYTF

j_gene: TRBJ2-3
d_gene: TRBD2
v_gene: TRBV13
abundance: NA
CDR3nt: TGTGCCAGCAGCTTCCGACTAGCGGGGCAAACAGATACGCAGTATTTT
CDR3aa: CASSFRLAGQTDTQYF